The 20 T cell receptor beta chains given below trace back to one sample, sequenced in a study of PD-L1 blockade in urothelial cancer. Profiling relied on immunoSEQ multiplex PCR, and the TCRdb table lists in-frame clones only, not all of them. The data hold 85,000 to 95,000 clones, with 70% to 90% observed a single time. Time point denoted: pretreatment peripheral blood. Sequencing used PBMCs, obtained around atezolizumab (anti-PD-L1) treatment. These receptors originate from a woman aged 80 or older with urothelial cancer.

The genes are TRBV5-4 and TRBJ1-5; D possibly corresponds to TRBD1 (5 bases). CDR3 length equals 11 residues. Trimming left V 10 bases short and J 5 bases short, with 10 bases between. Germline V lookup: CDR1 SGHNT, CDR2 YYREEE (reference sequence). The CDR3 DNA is TGTGCCTGGGGAGGGGATCAGCCCCAGCATTTT. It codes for CAWGGDQPQHF.

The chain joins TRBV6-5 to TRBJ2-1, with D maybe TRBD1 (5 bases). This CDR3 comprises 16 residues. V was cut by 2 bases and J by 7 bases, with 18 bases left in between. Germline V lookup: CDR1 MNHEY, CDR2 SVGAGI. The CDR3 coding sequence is TGTGCCAGCAGTTACGTTGGGGCCAGAAATTTAAATGAGCAGTTCTTC. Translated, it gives CASSYVGARNLNEQFF.

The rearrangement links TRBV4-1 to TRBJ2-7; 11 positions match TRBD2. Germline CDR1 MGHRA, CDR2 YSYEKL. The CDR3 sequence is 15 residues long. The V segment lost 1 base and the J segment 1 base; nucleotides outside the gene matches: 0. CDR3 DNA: TGCGCCAGCAGCCAAGTAGCGGGAGGGTCCTACGAGCAGTACTTC. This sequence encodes CASSQVAGGSYEQYF.

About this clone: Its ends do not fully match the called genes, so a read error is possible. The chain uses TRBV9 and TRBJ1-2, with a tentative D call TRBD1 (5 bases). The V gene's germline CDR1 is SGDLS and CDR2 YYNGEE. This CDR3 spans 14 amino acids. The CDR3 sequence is CASSARDSYYVYTF. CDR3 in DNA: TGTGCCAGCAGCGCTAGGGACTCCTACTATGTCTACACCTTC.

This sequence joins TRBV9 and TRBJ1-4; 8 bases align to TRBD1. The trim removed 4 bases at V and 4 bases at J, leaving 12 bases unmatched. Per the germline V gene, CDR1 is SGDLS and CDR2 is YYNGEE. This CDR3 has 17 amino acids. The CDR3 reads CASSPNPGQGFNEKLFF. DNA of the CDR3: TGTGCCAGCAGCCCCAACCCCGGACAGGGCTTTAATGAAAAACTGTTTTTT.

The CDR3 DNA reads as TGTGCCAGCAGTACCCTAGGGGTGGATCAGCCCCAGCATTTT. The encoded protein is CASSTLGVDQPQHF. The rearrangement links TRBV27 to TRBJ1-5; TRBD1 might be the D (5 bases). The CDR3 contains 14 residues. V was pared by 5 bases and J by 5 bases, with 13 bases between. Germline CDR1 MNHEY, CDR2 SMNVEV (reference sequence).

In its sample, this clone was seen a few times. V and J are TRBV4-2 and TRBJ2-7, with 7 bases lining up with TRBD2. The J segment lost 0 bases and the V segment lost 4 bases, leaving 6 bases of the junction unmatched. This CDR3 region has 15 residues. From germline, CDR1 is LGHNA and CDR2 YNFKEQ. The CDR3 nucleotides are TGTGCCAGCAGCCGAACTAGCGCGAGCTCCTACGAGCAGTACTTC. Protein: CASSRTSASSYEQYF.

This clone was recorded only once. The CDR3 protein is CASSAGTARQQFF. CDR3 coding DNA: TGTGCCAGCAGCGCGGGGACAGCCCGACAACAGTTCTTC. V is TRBV11-1 and J is TRBJ2-1; D is perhaps TRBD1 (7 bases). Deletions cut 5 bases from V and 13 bases from J, with 18 bases between. The germline gives CDR1 SGHAT, CDR2 FQDESV (reference sequence). The CDR3 totals 13 residues. The complete variable domain, with remaining parts taken from reference TRBV11-1 and TRBJ2-1, reads EAEVAQSPRYKITEKSQAVAFWCDPISGHATLYWYRQILGQGPELLVQFQDESVVDDSQLPKDRFSAERLKGVDSTLKIQPAELGDSAMYLCASSAGTARQQFFGPGTRLTVL.

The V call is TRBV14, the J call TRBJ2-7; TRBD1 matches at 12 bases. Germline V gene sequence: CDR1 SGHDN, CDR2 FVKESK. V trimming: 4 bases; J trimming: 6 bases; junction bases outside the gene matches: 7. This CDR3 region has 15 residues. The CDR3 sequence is CASSRGTGGPLEQYF. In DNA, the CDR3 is TGTGCCAGCAGCCGCGGGACAGGGGGCCCGCTCGAGCAGTACTTC.

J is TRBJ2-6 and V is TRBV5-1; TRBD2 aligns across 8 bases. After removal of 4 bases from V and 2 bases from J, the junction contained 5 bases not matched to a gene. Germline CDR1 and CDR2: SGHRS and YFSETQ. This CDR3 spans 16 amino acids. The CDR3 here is CASSTRGGAGANVLTF. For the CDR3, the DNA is TGCGCCAGCAGCACTCGGGGGGGCGCTGGGGCCAACGTCCTGACTTTC.

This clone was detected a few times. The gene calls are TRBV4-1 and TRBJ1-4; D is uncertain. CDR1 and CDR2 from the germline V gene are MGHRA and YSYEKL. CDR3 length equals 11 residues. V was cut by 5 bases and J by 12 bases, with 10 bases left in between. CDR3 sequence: CASSSHLELFF. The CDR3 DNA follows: TGCGCCAGCAGCTCTCACTTGGAACTGTTTTTT.

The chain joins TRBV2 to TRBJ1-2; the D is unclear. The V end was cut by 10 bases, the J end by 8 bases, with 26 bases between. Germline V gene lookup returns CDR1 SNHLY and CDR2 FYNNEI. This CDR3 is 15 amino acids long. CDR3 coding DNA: TGTGCCACCATCCTCGCTGGAAGCACTCGGGAAGGCTACACCTTC. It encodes CATILAGSTREGYTF.

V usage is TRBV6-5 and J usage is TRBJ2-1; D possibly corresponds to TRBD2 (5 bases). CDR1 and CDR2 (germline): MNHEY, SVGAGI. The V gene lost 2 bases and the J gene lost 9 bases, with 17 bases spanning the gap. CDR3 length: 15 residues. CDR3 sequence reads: CASSYGLAPRVEQFF. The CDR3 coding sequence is TGTGCCAGCAGTTACGGGCTAGCCCCACGAGTTGAGCAGTTCTTC.

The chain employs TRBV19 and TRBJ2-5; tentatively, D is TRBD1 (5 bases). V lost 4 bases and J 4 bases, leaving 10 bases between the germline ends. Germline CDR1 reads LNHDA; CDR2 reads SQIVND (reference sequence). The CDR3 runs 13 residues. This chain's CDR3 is CASSTGSRETQYF. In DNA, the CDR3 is TGTGCCAGTAGTACAGGGTCGAGAGAGACCCAGTACTTC. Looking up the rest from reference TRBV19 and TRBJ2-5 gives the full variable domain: DGGITQSPKYLFRKEGQNVTLSCEQNLNHDAMYWYRQDPGQGLRLIYYSQIVNDFQKGDIAEGYSVSREKKESFPLTVTSAQKNPTAFYLCASSTGSRETQYFGPGTRLLVL.

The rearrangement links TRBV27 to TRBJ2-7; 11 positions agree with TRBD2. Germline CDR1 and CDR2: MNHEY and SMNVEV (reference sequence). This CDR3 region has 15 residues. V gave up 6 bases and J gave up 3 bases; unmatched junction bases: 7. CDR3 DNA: TGTGCCAGCAGGGGGGGGACTAGCGGCCACTACGAGCAGTACTTC. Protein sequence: CASRGGTSGHYEQYF.

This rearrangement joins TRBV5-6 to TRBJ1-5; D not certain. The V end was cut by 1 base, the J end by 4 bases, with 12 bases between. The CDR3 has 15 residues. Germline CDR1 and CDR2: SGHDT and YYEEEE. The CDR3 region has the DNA TGTGCCAGCAGCTTGTGGGTGGGCTCGAATCAGCCCCAGCATTTT. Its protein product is CASSLWVGSNQPQHF.

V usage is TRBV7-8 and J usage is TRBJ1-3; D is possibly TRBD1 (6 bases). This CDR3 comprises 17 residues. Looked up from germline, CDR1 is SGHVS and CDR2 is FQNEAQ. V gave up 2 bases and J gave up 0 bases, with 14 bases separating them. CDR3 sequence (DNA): TGTGCCAGCAGCTTAACGATAGGACAGATCTCTGGAAACACCATATATTTT. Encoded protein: CASSLTIGQISGNTIYF.

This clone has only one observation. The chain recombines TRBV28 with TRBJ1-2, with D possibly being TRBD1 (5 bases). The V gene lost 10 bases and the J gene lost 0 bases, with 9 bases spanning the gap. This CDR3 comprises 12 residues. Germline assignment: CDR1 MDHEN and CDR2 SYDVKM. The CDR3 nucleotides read TGTGCCACCCGGGACTCTAACTATGGCTACACCTTC. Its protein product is CATRDSNYGYTF.

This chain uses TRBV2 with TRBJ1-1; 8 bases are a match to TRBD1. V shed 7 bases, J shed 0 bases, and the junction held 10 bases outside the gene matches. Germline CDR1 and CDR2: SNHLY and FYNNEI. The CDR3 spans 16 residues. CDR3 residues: CASNRPGGGLNTEAFF. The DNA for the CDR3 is TGTGCCAGCAACCGGCCAGGGGGCGGGTTGAACACTGAAGCTTTCTTT.

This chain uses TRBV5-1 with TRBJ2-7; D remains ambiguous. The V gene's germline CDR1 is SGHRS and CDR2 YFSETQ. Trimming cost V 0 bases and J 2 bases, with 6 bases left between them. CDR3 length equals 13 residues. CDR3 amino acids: CASSLDGAYEQYF. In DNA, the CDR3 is TGCGCCAGCAGCTTGGACGGAGCCTACGAGCAGTACTTC.